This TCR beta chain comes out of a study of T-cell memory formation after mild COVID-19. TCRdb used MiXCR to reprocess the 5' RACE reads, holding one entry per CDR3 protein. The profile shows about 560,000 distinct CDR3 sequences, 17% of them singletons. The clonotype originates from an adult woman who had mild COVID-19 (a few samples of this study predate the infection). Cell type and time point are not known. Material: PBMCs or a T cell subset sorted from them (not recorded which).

CDR3: CASSPEQGVRYGYTF. As DNA, the CDR3 is TGCGCCAGCAGTCCCGAACAGGGGGTACGGTATGGCTACACCTTC. This chain uses TRBV4-3 with TRBJ1-2; 8 bases are shared with TRBD1. Losses at the gene ends were 6 bases for V and 5 bases for J; bases not matched to a gene: 11. CDR1 is LGHNA, CDR2 YSLEER, per germline. This CDR3 is built from 15 residues.